The 29 T cell receptor beta chains below were found in one sample sequenced in a study of cytomegalovirus exposure and HLA in healthy donors. PCR used 60 Vbeta primers and 13 Jbeta primers. Clones were read by immunoSEQ multiplex PCR, and TCRdb kept only the in-frame ones, dropping some. The table shows roughly 90,000 clones, with roughly 80% occurring only once. Sequenced input: PBMCs. The receptors stem from a man younger than 45 in good health and CMV-seropositive.

The chain links TRBV27 to TRBJ1-2; D may be TRBD1 (6 bases). From germline, CDR1 is MNHEY and CDR2 SMNVEV (reference sequence). This CDR3 is 16 amino acids long. Deletions cut 10 bases from V and 0 bases from J, with 21 bases between. In DNA, the CDR3 is TGTGCCACCCTTCCTTCGAGGGGGTCGGCTAACTATGGCTACACCTTC. Its translation: CATLPSRGSANYGYTF.

V and J are TRBV5-4 and TRBJ2-1; TRBD2 aligns across 8 bases. J was trimmed by 2 bases and V by 3 bases; bases with no gene match: 10. CDR1 and CDR2 from the germline V gene are SGHNT and YYREEE (reference sequence). This CDR3 is built from 17 residues. The CDR3 nucleotides are TGTGCCAGCAGCTCGGCGGGGGGCGCGACCCCCTACAATGAGCAGTTCTTC. This translates into CASSSAGGATPYNEQFF. Supplemented by reference TRBV5-4 and TRBJ2-1, the full variable domain reads ETGVTQSPTHLIKTRGQQVTLRCSSQSGHNTVSWYQQALGQGPQFIFQYYREEENGRGNFPPRFSGLQFPNYSSELNVNALELDDSALYLCASSSAGGATPYNEQFFGPGTRLTVL.

This clone was seen a handful of times. The CDR3 DNA follows: TGTGCCAGCTCCCTGGTTATGGCGGACACTGAAGCTTTCTTT. It translates to CASSLVMADTEAFF. V is TRBV18 and J is TRBJ1-1, with D unclear. V gave up 6 bases and J gave up 3 bases, with 14 bases separating them. Germline V gene lookup returns CDR1 KGHSH and CDR2 LQKENI. The CDR3 spans 14 residues.

This clone was found a few times. V gene TRBV28 combines with J gene TRBJ2-7, with 7 bases matching TRBD1. J lost 2 bases, V lost 5 bases, and 9 bases had no gene match. The length of the CDR3 is 15 residues. Germline V gives CDR1 MDHEN, CDR2 SYDVKM. The CDR3 DNA reads TGTGCCAGCAGTGGCCGGGACAGACCTACCTACGAGCAGTACTTC. It translates to CASSGRDRPTYEQYF.

The chain uses TRBV11-2 and TRBJ2-3; 8 bases line up with TRBD1. This CDR3 region has 15 residues. V shed 5 bases and J 3 bases; nucleotides not matched to a gene: 7. CDR1 is SGHAT and CDR2 is FQNNGV in the germline V gene. Here the CDR3 DNA reads TGTGCCAGCAGCCCCAGGGGGCGCGGGACAGATACGCAGTATTTT. Its translation: CASSPRGRGTDTQYF.

V and J are TRBV2 and TRBJ2-1, with 7 bases lining up with TRBD1. The CDR3 covers 13 residues. V lost 8 bases to trimming and J lost 5 bases; unmatched junction nucleotides: 6. Germline V gives CDR1 SNHLY, CDR2 FYNNEI. Written as DNA, the CDR3 is TGTGCCAGCCTGACAGGGCCTAACAATGAGCAGTTCTTC. Translation: CASLTGPNNEQFF.

This clone was picked up many times. The V call is TRBV27, the J call TRBJ2-1; D is unresolved. Germline lookup yields CDR1 MNHEY and CDR2 SMNVEV (reference sequence). This CDR3 spans 13 amino acids. With 6 bases removed from V and 1 base from J, the gap between germline ends came to 7 bases. CDR3 nucleotides: TGTGCCAGCAGCAGGCCGTCCTACAATGAGCAGTTCTTC. Its protein product is CASSRPSYNEQFF.

This chain joins TRBV7-8 and TRBJ1-1; unclear D gene. Germline lookup yields CDR1 SGHVS and CDR2 FQNEAQ. The CDR3 runs to 14 residues. V lost 1 base, J lost 1 base, and 7 bases lay in between. The CDR3 DNA reads TGTGCCAGCAGCTTAGGAAGCTCGAACACTGAAGCTTTCTTT. Residues: CASSLGSSNTEAFF.

This chain connects TRBV27 to TRBJ1-1; 7 bases match TRBD1. After removal of 9 bases from V and 4 bases from J, the junction contained 11 bases not matched to a gene. Germline assignment: CDR1 MNHEY and CDR2 SMNVEV (reference sequence). The length of the CDR3 is 14 residues. The CDR3: CASSFRGKTTEAFF. In nucleotides, the CDR3 is TGTGCCAGTTCATTCAGGGGGAAAACCACTGAAGCTTTCTTT.

This clone was counted only a few times. The DNA for the CDR3 is TGTGCCAGCAGTTTATCGCCAAGGGGGCGGAATGAAAAACTGTTTTTT. The encoded protein is CASSLSPRGRNEKLFF. The chain recombines TRBV27 with TRBJ1-4; 7 nucleotides match TRBD1. CDR1 and CDR2 from the germline V gene are MNHEY and SMNVEV (reference sequence). The length of the CDR3 is 16 residues. V gave up 0 bases and J gave up 5 bases; unmatched junction bases: 6.

CDR3 in amino acids: CSVAKQGNTEAFF. The DNA for the CDR3 is TGCAGCGTTGCAAAACAGGGGAACACTGAAGCTTTCTTT. This chain connects TRBV29-1 to TRBJ1-1; D may be TRBD1 (6 bases). V was shortened by 4 bases and J by 1 base, with 10 bases between the two germline ends. The CDR3 extends over 13 amino acids. CDR1 is SQVTM and CDR2 is ANQGSEA in the germline V gene.

The chain combines TRBV7-9 with TRBJ2-5; 10 nucleotides agree with TRBD2. The V segment lost 2 bases and the J segment 5 bases; nucleotides outside the gene matches: 5. CDR1 SEHNR and CDR2 FQNEAQ come from the germline V gene (reference sequence). The CDR3 consists of 15 residues. Here the CDR3 DNA reads TGTGCCAGCAGCTTAACAGCGGGAGGGGGGGAGACCCAGTACTTC. This sequence encodes CASSLTAGGGETQYF.

V gene TRBV18 combines with J gene TRBJ1-4; 7 nucleotides agree with TRBD1. Germline CDR1 and CDR2: KGHSH and LQKENI. V dropped 3 bases and J dropped 3; count of bases not matched to a gene: 7. The CDR3 has 16 residues. Written as DNA, the CDR3 is TGTGCCAGCTCACCTGGGACAGTAGGGGCTAATGAAAAACTGTTTTTT. Translation: CASSPGTVGANEKLFF.

The chain uses TRBV12-5 and TRBJ1-5; D unclear. Per germline, CDR1 LGHNT and CDR2 FRNRAP. Trimming shortened V by 2 bases and J by 6 bases, and 8 bases separated the two germline ends. The length of the CDR3 is 13 residues. The CDR3 loop reads CASGLIGVQPQHF. Written as DNA, the CDR3 is TGTGCTAGTGGTTTGATCGGAGTTCAGCCCCAGCATTTT.

J is TRBJ2-5 and V is TRBV27; 9 bases agree with TRBD1. With 8 bases clipped from V and 2 bases from J, the junction kept 12 bases outside the gene matches. The CDR3 runs to 16 residues. Per the germline V gene, CDR1 is MNHEY and CDR2 is SMNVEV (reference sequence). The DNA of the CDR3 is TGTGCCAGCGGAGTACGGACAGGGGTGTGGCAAGAGACCCAGTACTTC. Amino acid sequence: CASGVRTGVWQETQYF.

This clone was seen a handful of times. The chain joins TRBV7-9 to TRBJ1-2; TRBD1 matches 8 bases. Germline CDR1 reads SEHNR; CDR2 reads FQNEAQ (reference sequence). The CDR3 has 16 amino acids. V shed 3 bases, J shed 8 bases, and the junction held 14 bases outside the gene matches. As DNA, the CDR3 is TGTGCCAGCAGCTTCACGACGGGACAGGTTTTAGTGGGCTACACCTTC. It encodes CASSFTTGQVLVGYTF.

The chain uses TRBV5-4 and TRBJ1-1; 9 nucleotides agree with TRBD1. CDR1 and CDR2 (germline): SGHNT, YYREEE (reference sequence). There are 15 residues in the CDR3. V was clipped by 4 bases and J by 3 bases; unmatched bases: 7. The CDR3 nucleotides are TGTGCCAGCAGCACTGACAGGGGGTTGGACACTGAAGCTTTCTTT. It yields the protein CASSTDRGLDTEAFF.

This clone was detected only a few times. The chain couples TRBV15 to TRBJ1-1, with D unresolved. The CDR3 covers 15 residues. CDR1 is LNHNV and CDR2 is YYDKDF in the germline V gene (reference sequence). Trimming shortened V by 0 bases and J by 0 bases, and 8 bases separated the two germline ends. CDR3 nucleotides: TGTGCCACCAGCAGAGATATCCTAATGAACACTGAAGCTTTCTTT. Protein: CATSRDILMNTEAFF.

The V gene is TRBV4-1, the J gene TRBJ2-5; TRBD2 aligns across 8 bases. The CDR3 is made up of 16 amino acids. Germline lookup yields CDR1 MGHRA and CDR2 YSYEKL. J was trimmed by 5 bases and V by 3 bases; bases with no gene match: 11. The CDR3 is CASSHGSGRADETQYF. For the CDR3, the DNA is TGCGCCAGCAGCCACGGTTCCGGGAGGGCCGATGAGACCCAGTACTTC.

This clone was observed a few times. The CDR3 loop is CASGLLAGGPGEQYF. In DNA, the CDR3 is TGTGCTAGTGGTTTGTTGGCGGGAGGGCCGGGCGAGCAGTACTTC. The chain has TRBV12-5 and TRBJ2-7; 9 bases match TRBD2. This CDR3 has 15 amino acids. Germline V gene sequence: CDR1 LGHNT, CDR2 FRNRAP. The junction had 8 bases not matched to a gene; V was cut back by 2 bases and J by 6 bases.

The chain links TRBV7-8 to TRBJ1-5; no clear D. Trimming left V 2 bases short and J 1 base short, with 3 bases between. The CDR3 is 13 amino acids. Germline V lookup: CDR1 SGHVS, CDR2 FQNEAQ. The DNA for the CDR3 is TGTGCCAGCAGCTTACAGAGCAATCAGCCCCAGCATTTT. It yields the protein CASSLQSNQPQHF.

This clone was seen a handful of times. The chain has TRBV10-3 and TRBJ2-6; D is unclear. The V gene's germline CDR1 is ENHRY and CDR2 SYGVKD. The germline V and J ends were trimmed by 4 bases and 0 bases, with 4 bases remaining between them. This CDR3 contains 14 residues. CDR3 DNA: TGTGCCATCAGTGCTGTCTCTGGGGCCAACGTCCTGACTTTC. Its translation is CAISAVSGANVLTF.

The chain is built from TRBV20-1 and TRBJ1-2; weak D call: TRBD1 (5 bases). The CDR3 has 11 amino acids. CDR1 and CDR2 from the germline V gene are DFQATT and SNEGSKA (reference sequence). CDR3 in amino acids: CSAVVGLSYTF. DNA for the CDR3: TGCAGCGCTGTGGTGGGACTAAGCTACACCTTC.

J is TRBJ1-1 and V is TRBV25-1, with 7 positions matching TRBD1. The J segment lost 0 bases and the V segment lost 9 bases, leaving 7 bases of the junction unmatched. The CDR3 runs to 14 residues. Germline V gene data show CDR1 as MGHDK and CDR2 as SYGVNS. CDR3 in DNA: TGTGCCAGTTCACCGGGACAGATGAACACTGAAGCTTTCTTT. This codes for CASSPGQMNTEAFF.

The chain combines TRBV6-6 with TRBJ2-5; D perhaps matches TRBD1 (7 bases). This CDR3 has 14 residues. Deletions cut 5 bases from V and 5 bases from J, with 15 bases between. CDR1 and CDR2 (germline): MNHNY, SVGAGI (reference sequence). DNA of the CDR3: TGTGCCAGCAGTCAGGGGGGAACCCAGGAGACCCAGTACTTC. Residues: CASSQGGTQETQYF.

This sequence joins TRBV27 and TRBJ2-5; 8 bases agree with TRBD2. V lost 3 bases, J lost 3 bases, and 9 bases stayed unmatched. Looked up from germline, CDR1 is MNHEY and CDR2 is SMNVEV (reference sequence). The CDR3 is 16 amino acids. CDR3 sequence (DNA): TGTGCCAGCAGTTTGGGTTACCCAGCGGGAGAAGAGACCCAGTACTTC. It translates to CASSLGYPAGEETQYF.

This chain connects TRBV5-1 to TRBJ2-7, with 12 bases that match TRBD2. Losses at the gene ends were 3 bases for V and 4 bases for J; bases not matched to a gene: 5. CDR3 length: 15 residues. Germline assignment: CDR1 SGHRS and CDR2 YFSETQ. CDR3 coding DNA: TGCGCCAGCAGCTCGACTAGCGGGAGAGGGTACGAGCAGTACTTC. This gives the protein CASSSTSGRGYEQYF.

The chain links TRBV10-3 to TRBJ2-6; D is perhaps TRBD2 (6 bases). CDR1 and CDR2 (germline): ENHRY, SYGVKD. Trimming stripped 2 bases from V and 0 bases from J, with 8 bases between. This CDR3 is 16 amino acids long. CDR3 sequence: CAISEAGPSGANVLTF. CDR3 coding DNA: TGTGCCATCAGTGAGGCGGGGCCCTCTGGGGCCAACGTCCTGACTTTC.

This rearrangement joins TRBV10-3 to TRBJ1-4; 8 bases line up with TRBD1. The CDR3 contains 17 residues. V shed 2 bases, J shed 0 bases, and the junction held 5 bases outside the gene matches. Per germline, CDR1 ENHRY and CDR2 SYGVKD. The CDR3 region is CAISEPTGGATNEKLFF. CDR3 nucleotides: TGTGCCATCAGTGAGCCCACAGGGGGAGCAACTAATGAAAAACTGTTTTTT.